These 20 T cell receptor beta chains were sequenced from one sample in a study of OX40 agonist ivuxolimab in advanced cancers. TCRdb keeps only in-frame clones here, not all; method: immunoSEQ multiplex PCR. The table lists around 100,000 clones, about nine tenths of them singletons. The sequenced sample was CD4+ or CD8+ T cells sorted from blood, obtained in a trial of the OX40 agonist ivuxolimab. These receptors all stem from an adult with an advanced solid tumor such as melanoma, head and neck, liver or kidney cancer.

The chain has TRBV11-3 and TRBJ2-7, with 9 bases that match TRBD1. Germline CDR1 SGHNT, CDR2 YENEEA. This CDR3 contains 15 residues. The V and J ends lost 4 bases and 7 bases, in that order; junction bases with no gene match: 11. This CDR3 reads CASSSRGQGMWEQYF. The CDR3 nucleotides read TGTGCCAGCAGCTCCCGCGGACAGGGGATGTGGGAGCAGTACTTC.

As to this clone: Other DNA variants within this sample encode the same CDR3. V usage is TRBV18 and J usage is TRBJ2-5; D is undetermined. The germline gives CDR1 KGHSH, CDR2 LQKENI. V shed 2 bases and J shed 2 bases, with 6 bases lying between them. This CDR3 is 13 amino acids long. This CDR3 is CASSPGQQETQYF. The DNA of the CDR3 is TGTGCCAGCTCACCAGGGCAACAAGAGACCCAGTACTTC.

This clone was seen only once. The V and J genes are TRBV5-1 and TRBJ1-2, with D hard to call. The CDR3 extends over 13 amino acids. Germline CDR1 reads SGHRS; CDR2 reads YFSETQ. Between the trimmed V and J ends, which lost 7 bases and 8 bases, there was a span of 18 bases. CDR3 bases: TGCGCCAGCCGAAGAGACGAATTGGGAGGCTACACCTTC. Translation: CASRRDELGGYTF. Supplemented by reference TRBV5-1 and TRBJ1-2, the full variable domain reads KAGVTQTPRYLIKTRGQQVTLSCSPISGHRSVSWYQQTPGQGLQFLFEYFSETQRNKGNFPGRFSGRQFSNSRSEMNVSTLELGDSALYLCASRRDELGGYTFGSGTRLTVV.

This clone has just a few counts. The chain joins TRBV4-2 to TRBJ1-4; D might be TRBD1 (5 bases). The CDR3 runs 16 residues. Per the germline V gene, CDR1 is LGHNA and CDR2 is YNFKEQ. V gave up 2 bases and J gave up 5 bases, with 15 bases separating them. The CDR3 sequence is CASSQKAGTKNEKLFF. CDR3 in DNA: TGTGCCAGCAGCCAAAAGGCCGGGACTAAAAATGAAAAACTGTTTTTT.

CDR3 protein: CASSVGQGPLEQYF. The CDR3 DNA sequence: TGTGCCAGCAGCGTAGGACAGGGCCCACTGGAGCAGTACTTC. This chain connects TRBV9 to TRBJ2-7; the match to TRBD1 covers 7 bases. Trimming at V came to 0 bases and at J to 7 bases, leaving 7 bases not matched to a gene. The CDR3 covers 14 residues. Germline lookup yields CDR1 SGDLS and CDR2 YYNGEE. Full variable domain (outside the CDR3, taken from reference TRBV9 and TRBJ2-7): DSGVTQTPKHLITATGQRVTLRCSPRSGDLSVYWYQQSLDQGLQFLIQYYNGEERAKGNILERFSAQQFPDLHSELNLSSLELGDSALYFCASSVGQGPLEQYFGPGTRLTVT.

The V and J genes are TRBV5-1 and TRBJ2-3; no clear D gene. Germline V gives CDR1 SGHRS, CDR2 YFSETQ. Between the trimmed V and J ends, which lost 5 bases and 1 base, there was a span of 8 bases. This CDR3 spans 13 amino acids. The chain's CDR3 is CASRELGTDTQYF. CDR3 sequence (DNA): TGCGCCAGCAGGGAGTTAGGCACAGATACGCAGTATTTT.

The chain uses TRBV9 and TRBJ2-3; weak D call: TRBD1 (6 bases). The CDR3 is 17 residues long. Trimming removed 3 bases at V and 1 base at J, with 18 bases between. Germline CDR1 reads SGDLS; CDR2 reads YYNGEE. The CDR3 bases are TGTGCCAGCAGCGATACCGGACAGATTAGGGGCACAGATACGCAGTATTTT. This translates into CASSDTGQIRGTDTQYF.

The chain links TRBV21-1 to TRBJ1-5. TRBV21-1 has pseudogene status. The CDR3 is made up of 16 amino acids. The CDR3 bases are TGTGCCAGCAGCAAAGGGGGACAAGGGGGGTATCAGCCCCAGCATTTT. It codes for CASSKGGQGGYQPQHF.

As for this clone: This sample includes further DNA sequences coding for the same CDR3. The rearrangement uses TRBV5-1 and TRBJ2-1; D might be TRBD2 (5 bases). The germline CDR1 and CDR2 sequences are SGHRS and YFSETQ. The V end lost 0 bases, the J end lost 0 bases, and 7 bases lay between the germline ends. CDR3 length: 15 residues. The CDR3 sequence: CASSLGGSSYNEQFF. CDR3 sequence (DNA): TGCGCCAGCAGCTTGGGAGGGAGCTCCTACAATGAGCAGTTCTTC.

The chain uses TRBV27 and TRBJ2-1; TRBD1 is a possible D gene (6 bases). Looked up from germline, CDR1 is MNHEY and CDR2 is SMNVEV (reference sequence). The CDR3 contains 14 residues. V shed 6 bases and J shed 5 bases, with 14 bases lying between them. DNA for the CDR3: TGTGCCAGCAGCCCAAGGACAGTGAACAATGAGCAGTTCTTC. Residues: CASSPRTVNNEQFF.

V usage is TRBV2 and J usage is TRBJ2-5; D might be TRBD1 or TRBD2, each matching 5 bases. Germline values: CDR1 SNHLY, CDR2 FYNNEI. The CDR3 consists of 14 residues. V was pared by 6 bases and J by 1 base, with 12 bases between. CDR3 protein: CASRGTLAQETQYF. The DNA for the CDR3 is TGTGCCAGCAGGGGGACCCTTGCCCAAGAGACCCAGTACTTC.

The chain uses TRBV27 and TRBJ1-5, with D maybe TRBD1 (5 bases). V gave up 8 bases and J gave up 7 bases, with 18 bases separating them. The CDR3 sequence is 14 residues long. The germline CDR1 and CDR2 sequences are MNHEY and SMNVEV (reference sequence). CDR3 amino acids: CASSGQGGRQPQHF. In DNA form, the CDR3 reads TGTGCCAGCTCCGGGCAGGGCGGACGACAGCCCCAGCATTTT.

The J gene is TRBJ1-2, the V gene TRBV9; 11 bases match TRBD1. The germline CDR1 and CDR2 sequences are SGDLS and YYNGEE. The CDR3 has 15 residues. Germline trimming cut 2 bases from V and 0 bases from J; bases unmatched to any gene: 0. Here the CDR3 DNA reads TGTGCCAGCAGCGTGGGACAGGGGGCTAACTATGGCTACACCTTC. It yields the protein CASSVGQGANYGYTF.

This chain links TRBV6-5 with TRBJ1-3; TRBD1 might be the D (5 bases). Germline CDR1 reads MNHEY; CDR2 reads SVGAGI. Deletions cut 0 bases from V and 2 bases from J, with 11 bases between. The CDR3 runs to 16 residues. CDR3 sequence reads: CASSYSWGGTGNTIYF. CDR3 coding DNA: TGTGCCAGCAGTTACTCGTGGGGGGGAACTGGAAACACCATATATTTT.

This sequence joins TRBV18 and TRBJ1-1; 8 bases are a match to TRBD1. CDR3 size: 18 residues. Losses at the gene ends were 3 bases for V and 1 base for J; bases not matched to a gene: 13. From germline, CDR1 is KGHSH and CDR2 LQKENI. CDR3 nucleotide sequence: TGTGCCAGCTCACCTAGGCCCCAGGGGGCCCTGGGGAACACTGAAGCTTTCTTT. It is translated as CASSPRPQGALGNTEAFF.

The genes are TRBV28 and TRBJ2-1; 9 bases align to TRBD2. The CDR3 runs 15 residues. Germline lookup yields CDR1 MDHEN and CDR2 SYDVKM. Unmatched junction bases numbered 13, after V lost 7 bases and J lost 9 bases. The CDR3 coding sequence is TGTGCCAGCAACCCCCCTGGCGGGAGGGACAGTGAGCAGTTCTTC. This translates into CASNPPGGRDSEQFF.

The chain employs TRBV27 and TRBJ1-2; D perhaps matches TRBD1 (5 bases). Trimming shortened V by 5 bases and J by 1 base, and 11 bases separated the two germline ends. The germline V gene has CDR1 MNHEY and CDR2 SMNVEV (reference sequence). The CDR3 consists of 14 residues. This CDR3 reads CASSPWGSNYGYTF. The CDR3 nucleotides are TGTGCCAGCAGTCCATGGGGGAGTAACTATGGCTACACCTTC.

The J gene is TRBJ2-1, the V gene TRBV28; 7 nucleotides align to TRBD2. V lost 7 bases to trimming and J lost 8 bases; unmatched junction nucleotides: 17. The CDR3 is 16 residues long. Germline-derived CDR1 and CDR2 are MDHEN and SYDVKM. The CDR3 DNA reads as TGTGCCAGCATATCGTCGGGGGGACGTTCCCATGATGAGCAGTTCTTC. As protein: CASISSGGRSHDEQFF.

V is TRBV7-2 and J is TRBJ2-5; D is ambiguous. CDR1 and CDR2 (germline): SGHTA, FQGNSA. This CDR3 is built from 13 residues. Trimming removed 2 bases at V and 6 bases at J, with 10 bases between. CDR3 region: CASSLYYGKTQYF. DNA of the CDR3: TGTGCCAGCAGCTTATACTATGGGAAGACCCAGTACTTC.

The rearrangement joins TRBV29-1 to TRBJ2-7; D is perhaps TRBD1 or TRBD2 (5 bases each). The CDR3 has 14 residues. Trimming stripped 6 bases from V and 5 bases from J, with 20 bases between. Germline-derived CDR1 and CDR2 are SQVTM and ANQGSEA. Here the CDR3 DNA reads TGCAGCGTGGACGCCGGGACGACCACCCACGAGCAGTACTTC. Amino acids: CSVDAGTTTHEQYF.